The clone carrying this T cell receptor beta chain appeared a few times. The antigen is not known. This sample was included in a study of glioma-infiltrating T cells. Using RNA template, CDR3s of TCR alpha and beta were amplified with iRepertoire arm-PCR. One-step reverse transcription and amplification started from approximately 100-400 ng of tissue mRNA or PBMC total RNA. Via MiXCR, TCRdb re-called the multiplex PCR reads, giving one row per CDR3 protein. This table holds under 150,000 distinct CDR3 sequences, approximately 24% found once. Germline V lookup: CDR1 SGHTA, CDR2 FQGTGA. This CDR3 contains 15 residues. Between the trimmed V and J ends, which lost 3 bases and 3 bases, there was a span of 9 bases. Overall study findings and caveats: CDR3 overlap between tissue and blood was very small. Non-neoplastic patients had below-expected tissue-blood divergence, while all gliomas exceeded expectation.

What was sequenced was glioma tissue, nonneoplastic brain tissue, or PBMCs (not recorded which). This chain joins TRBV7-3 and TRBJ1-6; TRBD1 is a possible D gene (5 bases). The origin of this receptor is a human donor with low-grade glioma or glioblastoma, undergoing nonglioma brain surgery, or in good health (not recorded which). The DNA of the CDR3 is TGTGCCAGCAGCTTGACCAGGGACTATAATTCACCCCTCCACTTT. Amino acid sequence: CASSLTRDYNSPLHF.